This is a list of T cell receptor beta chains from one sample in a study of blood T cell repertoires in COVID-19. Libraries were prepared by immunoSEQ multiplex PCR; TCRdb keeps only in-frame clonotypes and omits some of them. This table holds 250,000 to 300,000 clones, roughly 93% found once. The sequenced sample was PBMCs or T cells enriched from blood (not recorded which). The origin of the receptors is a woman aged 40 to 50 with acute COVID-19. CDR3s include the opening cysteine and the closing phenylalanine or tryptophan. Each record gives: V gene, clone size, J gene, D gene, CDR3 protein, CDR3 DNA. D genes are given only for firm matches. Clone size is not always given. Where it is, it says once, few, many or a class for expanded clones.

v_gene: TRBV27; abundance: NA; j_gene: TRBJ2-1; d_gene: NA; CDR3aa: CASQPTYSYNEQFF; CDR3nt: TGTGCCAGCCAACCTACGTACTCCTACAATGAGCAGTTCTTC
v_gene: TRBV27; abundance: NA; j_gene: TRBJ2-1; d_gene: NA; CDR3aa: CASSLWSTYNEQFF; CDR3nt: TGTGCCAGCAGTTTATGGAGTACCTACAATGAGCAGTTCTTC
v_gene: TRBV6-6; abundance: NA; j_gene: TRBJ2-7; d_gene: TRBD2; CDR3aa: CASTGTTTYEQYF; CDR3nt: TGTGCCAGCACCGGGACTACTACCTACGAGCAGTACTTC
v_gene: TRBV18; abundance: NA; j_gene: TRBJ1-5; d_gene: TRBD1; CDR3aa: CASSLDRGSQPQHF; CDR3nt: TGTGCCAGCTCACTGGACAGGGGAAGTCAGCCCCAGCATTTT
v_gene: TRBV5-1; abundance: NA; j_gene: TRBJ2-1; d_gene: NA; CDR3aa: CASSSNSPNYNEQFF; CDR3nt: TGCGCCAGCAGCTCGAACTCACCTAACTACAATGAGCAGTTCTTC
v_gene: TRBV18; abundance: NA; j_gene: TRBJ2-2; d_gene: NA; CDR3aa: CASSPQGPQNTGELFF; CDR3nt: TGTGCCAGCTCACCCCAGGGCCCCCAGAACACCGGGGAGCTGTTTTTT
v_gene: TRBV7-2; abundance: few; j_gene: TRBJ1-2; d_gene: NA; CDR3aa: CASSLSRGNHGYTF; CDR3nt: TGTGCCAGCAGCTTATCGCGAGGTAATCATGGCTACACCTTC
v_gene: TRBV7-2; abundance: NA; j_gene: TRBJ2-1; d_gene: TRBD1; CDR3aa: CASRGQGGYDEQFF; CDR3nt: TGTGCCAGCAGAGGACAGGGAGGTTACGATGAGCAGTTCTTC
v_gene: TRBV7-6; abundance: NA; j_gene: TRBJ2-1; d_gene: TRBD2; CDR3aa: CASSSSSGGAYNEQFF; CDR3nt: TGTGCCAGCAGCTCCAGCAGCGGGGGGGCCTACAATGAGCAGTTCTTC
v_gene: TRBV27; abundance: few; j_gene: TRBJ1-6; d_gene: TRBD1; CDR3aa: CASRSRTGTGDSPLHF; CDR3nt: TGTGCCAGCAGATCCCGGACCGGGACAGGGGACTCACCCCTCCACTTT
v_gene: TRBV5-8; abundance: NA; j_gene: TRBJ2-2; d_gene: TRBD1; CDR3aa: CASSYGTGGDTGELFF; CDR3nt: TGTGCCAGCAGCTACGGGACAGGGGGGGACACCGGGGAGCTGTTTTTT
v_gene: TRBV5-1; abundance: NA; j_gene: TRBJ1-2; d_gene: NA; CDR3aa: CASSSEGLRGYTF; CDR3nt: TGCGCCAGCAGCTCGGAGGGTTTACGCGGCTACACCTTC
v_gene: TRBV2; abundance: few; j_gene: TRBJ2-7; d_gene: TRBD2; CDR3aa: CASRGGFSGSSYEQYF; CDR3nt: TGTGCCAGCAGGGGGGGTTTTAGCGGGAGTTCCTACGAGCAGTACTTC
v_gene: TRBV13; abundance: NA; j_gene: TRBJ2-1; d_gene: NA; CDR3aa: CASSLDLGREQFF; CDR3nt: TGTGCCAGCAGCCTGGACTTAGGCCGGGAACAGTTCTTC
v_gene: TRBV9; abundance: once; j_gene: TRBJ2-1; d_gene: TRBD2; CDR3aa: CASSVASGGYNEQFF; CDR3nt: TGTGCCAGCAGCGTAGCTAGCGGGGGATACAATGAGCAGTTCTTC
v_gene: TRBV19; abundance: NA; j_gene: TRBJ1-3; d_gene: NA; CDR3aa: CASSPRGFSGNTIYF; CDR3nt: TGTGCCAGTAGTCCACGGGGGTTCTCTGGAAACACCATATATTTT
v_gene: TRBV5-8; abundance: NA; j_gene: TRBJ2-7; d_gene: NA; CDR3aa: CASNRFTGTGTYEQYF; CDR3nt: TGTGCCAGCAACCGGTTCACAGGGACCGGGACCTACGAGCAGTACTTC
v_gene: TRBV30; abundance: NA; j_gene: TRBJ2-2; d_gene: NA; CDR3aa: CAWSVTVTGELFF; CDR3nt: TGTGCCTGGAGTGTTACAGTCACCGGGGAGCTGTTTTTT
v_gene: TRBV30; abundance: NA; j_gene: TRBJ1-3; d_gene: NA; CDR3aa: CAWRSGGSGNTIYF; CDR3nt: TGTGCCTGGAGAAGCGGAGGGTCTGGAAACACCATATATTTT
v_gene: TRBV28; abundance: once; j_gene: TRBJ1-2; d_gene: NA; CDR3aa: CASSFPDRPNYGYTF; CDR3nt: TGTGCCAGCAGTTTCCCGGACAGACCAAACTATGGCTACACCTTC
v_gene: TRBV7-2; abundance: NA; j_gene: TRBJ2-2; d_gene: TRBD1; CDR3aa: CASSLALGQGAGELFF; CDR3nt: TGTGCCAGCAGCTTAGCTCTCGGACAGGGGGCCGGGGAGCTGTTTTTT
v_gene: TRBV4-2; abundance: NA; j_gene: TRBJ1-1; d_gene: TRBD1; CDR3aa: CASSPDRGLNTEAFF; CDR3nt: TGTGCCAGCAGCCCGGACAGGGGATTGAACACTGAAGCTTTCTTT
v_gene: TRBV2; abundance: NA; j_gene: TRBJ1-5; d_gene: NA; CDR3aa: CASSAQTGSNQPQHF; CDR3nt: TGTGCCAGCAGTGCCCAGACAGGTAGCAATCAGCCCCAGCATTTT
v_gene: TRBV6-5; abundance: NA; j_gene: TRBJ1-3; d_gene: NA; CDR3aa: CASSLTPVLGNTIYF; CDR3nt: TGTGCCAGCAGTTTAACCCCGGTCCTTGGAAACACCATATATTTT
v_gene: TRBV5-4; abundance: NA; j_gene: TRBJ2-1; d_gene: NA; CDR3aa: CASSPRVTYNEQFF; CDR3nt: TGTGCCAGCAGCCCCAGGGTCACCTACAATGAGCAGTTCTTC
v_gene: TRBV19; abundance: NA; j_gene: TRBJ1-2; d_gene: NA; CDR3aa: CATTREGLSSGYTF; CDR3nt: TGTGCCACCACTCGGGAGGGGCTTTCCTCCGGCTACACCTTC
v_gene: TRBV7-2; abundance: few; j_gene: TRBJ2-7; d_gene: TRBD2; CDR3aa: CASSSGPGGYEQYF; CDR3nt: TGTGCCAGCAGTTCCGGGCCGGGGGGCTACGAGCAGTACTTC
v_gene: TRBV5-5; abundance: NA; j_gene: TRBJ2-6; d_gene: TRBD1; CDR3aa: CASSLLNAGGPGANVLTF; CDR3nt: TGTGCCAGCAGCTTGTTGAACGCAGGGGGACCTGGGGCCAACGTCCTGACTTTC
v_gene: TRBV28; abundance: NA; j_gene: TRBJ1-4; d_gene: NA; CDR3aa: CASSLRGEKLFF; CDR3nt: TGTGCCAGCAGTTTACGGGGAGAAAAACTGTTTTTT
v_gene: TRBV11-2; abundance: NA; j_gene: TRBJ2-3; d_gene: TRBD2; CDR3aa: CASSLVGGGASDTQYF; CDR3nt: TGTGCCAGCAGCTTAGTGGGCGGGGGGGCATCAGATACGCAGTATTTT
v_gene: TRBV2; abundance: NA; j_gene: TRBJ1-4; d_gene: TRBD1; CDR3aa: CASSGDREVKLFF; CDR3nt: TGTGCCAGCAGTGGGGACAGGGAGGTTAAGTTGTTTTTT
v_gene: TRBV30; abundance: NA; j_gene: TRBJ2-7; d_gene: NA; CDR3aa: CAWSRGSLYEQYF; CDR3nt: TGTGCCTGGAGTCGAGGCTCCCTCTACGAGCAGTACTTC
v_gene: TRBV28; abundance: NA; j_gene: TRBJ1-4; d_gene: NA; CDR3aa: CASLQGNEKLFF; CDR3nt: TGTGCCAGCCTCCAGGGTAATGAAAAACTGTTTTTT
v_gene: TRBV4-3; abundance: NA; j_gene: TRBJ2-1; d_gene: TRBD2; CDR3aa: CASSLIRASGRHEQFF; CDR3nt: TGCGCCAGCAGCCTTATAAGGGCCAGCGGGAGACATGAGCAGTTCTTC
v_gene: TRBV5-5; abundance: NA; j_gene: TRBJ1-1; d_gene: NA; CDR3aa: CASSPRQDMNTEAFF; CDR3nt: TGTGCCAGCAGCCCCAGACAGGACATGAACACTGAAGCTTTCTTT
v_gene: TRBV11-2; abundance: NA; j_gene: TRBJ1-3; d_gene: TRBD1; CDR3aa: CASSRTAAGQAGNTIYF; CDR3nt: TGTGCCAGCAGCCGAACCGCCGCGGGACAGGCTGGAAACACCATATATTTT
v_gene: TRBV18; abundance: NA; j_gene: TRBJ1-2; d_gene: TRBD1; CDR3aa: CASSRGPNYGYTF; CDR3nt: TGTGCCAGCTCAAGGGGGCCTAACTATGGCTACACCTTC
v_gene: TRBV30; abundance: NA; j_gene: TRBJ1-5; d_gene: NA; CDR3aa: CAWSGAGAQPQHF; CDR3nt: TGTGCCTGGAGTGGGGCGGGTGCCCAGCCCCAGCATTTT
v_gene: TRBV28; abundance: NA; j_gene: TRBJ1-1; d_gene: NA; CDR3aa: CASSPPHLNTEAFF; CDR3nt: TGTGCCAGCAGTCCACCACACCTCAACACTGAAGCTTTCTTT
v_gene: TRBV5-6; abundance: once; j_gene: TRBJ1-1; d_gene: NA; CDR3aa: CASTQGPGTEAFF; CDR3nt: TGTGCCAGCACCCAGGGGCCGGGCACTGAAGCTTTCTTT
v_gene: TRBV4-1; abundance: NA; j_gene: TRBJ2-7; d_gene: TRBD1; CDR3aa: CASSLLGTGASYEQYF; CDR3nt: TGCGCCAGCAGCCTTCTAGGTACAGGGGCGTCCTACGAGCAGTACTTC
v_gene: TRBV3-1/TRBV3-2; abundance: NA; j_gene: TRBJ1-2; d_gene: NA; CDR3aa: CASSQDRARYGYTF; CDR3nt: TGTGCCAGCAGCCAAGACAGGGCTAGGTATGGCTACACCTTC
v_gene: TRBV6-5; abundance: NA; j_gene: TRBJ2-2; d_gene: NA; CDR3aa: CASSYSVTGASGELFF; CDR3nt: TGTGCCAGCAGTTACTCGGTGACAGGTGCCAGCGGGGAGCTGTTTTTT
v_gene: TRBV6-2/TRBV6-3; abundance: NA; j_gene: TRBJ1-1; d_gene: TRBD1; CDR3aa: CASSYPENSGGTEAFF; CDR3nt: TGTGCCAGCAGTTACCCCGAAAATTCAGGGGGCACTGAAGCTTTCTTT
v_gene: TRBV19; abundance: NA; j_gene: TRBJ1-5; d_gene: TRBD1; CDR3aa: CASSSRYRQGAGQPQHF; CDR3nt: TGTGCCAGTAGTTCCCGGTACCGACAGGGGGCCGGTCAGCCCCAGCATTTT
v_gene: TRBV29-1; abundance: NA; j_gene: TRBJ1-1; d_gene: NA; CDR3aa: CSVERGMNTEAFF; CDR3nt: TGCAGCGTTGAACGGGGTATGAACACTGAAGCTTTCTTT
v_gene: TRBV28; abundance: NA; j_gene: TRBJ1-2; d_gene: TRBD1; CDR3aa: CASSLGGQGHGYTF; CDR3nt: TGTGCCAGCAGTTTAGGTGGACAGGGGCACGGCTACACCTTC
v_gene: TRBV18; abundance: NA; j_gene: TRBJ1-6; d_gene: TRBD1; CDR3aa: CASRGQGFGSPLHF; CDR3nt: TGTGCCAGCAGGGGACAGGGGTTTGGTTCACCCCTCCACTTT
v_gene: TRBV18; abundance: NA; j_gene: TRBJ2-1; d_gene: NA; CDR3aa: CASSNPRGSQDNEQFF; CDR3nt: TGTGCCAGCTCAAACCCTAGAGGATCCCAAGACAATGAGCAGTTCTTC
v_gene: TRBV19; abundance: NA; j_gene: TRBJ1-2; d_gene: TRBD1; CDR3aa: CASSSLSGQGLYGYTF; CDR3nt: TGTGCCAGTAGTTCCCTCAGCGGACAGGGACTCTATGGCTACACCTTC
v_gene: TRBV7-8; abundance: NA; j_gene: TRBJ2-7; d_gene: TRBD1; CDR3aa: CASSPIGQGRHYEQYF; CDR3nt: TGTGCCAGCAGTCCCATCGGACAGGGGAGGCACTACGAGCAGTACTTC
v_gene: TRBV29-1; abundance: NA; j_gene: TRBJ1-2; d_gene: NA; CDR3aa: CSVVGPFAGENGYTF; CDR3nt: TGCAGCGTTGTAGGCCCCTTTGCGGGAGAGAATGGCTACACCTTC
v_gene: TRBV18; abundance: NA; j_gene: TRBJ2-1; d_gene: NA; CDR3aa: CASSPRMDSTYNEQFF; CDR3nt: TGTGCCAGCTCACCAAGGATGGACTCTACCTACAATGAGCAGTTCTTC